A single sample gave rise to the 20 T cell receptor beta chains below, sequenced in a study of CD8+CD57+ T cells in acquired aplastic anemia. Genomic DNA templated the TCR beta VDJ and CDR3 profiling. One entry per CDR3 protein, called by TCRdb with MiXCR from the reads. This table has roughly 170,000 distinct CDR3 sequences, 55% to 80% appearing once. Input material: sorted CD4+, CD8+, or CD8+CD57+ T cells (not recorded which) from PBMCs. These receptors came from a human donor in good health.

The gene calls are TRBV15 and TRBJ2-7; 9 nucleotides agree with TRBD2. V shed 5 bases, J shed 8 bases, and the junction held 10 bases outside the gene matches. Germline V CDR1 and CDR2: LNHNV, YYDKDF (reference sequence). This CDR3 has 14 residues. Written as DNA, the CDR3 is TGTGCCACCAGCGGGGTGGGGCGGGGGGGACAGCAGTACTTC. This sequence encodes CATSGVGRGGQQYF.

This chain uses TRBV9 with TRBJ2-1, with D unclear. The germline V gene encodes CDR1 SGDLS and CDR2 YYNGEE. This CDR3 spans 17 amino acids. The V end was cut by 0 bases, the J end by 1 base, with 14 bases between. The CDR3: CASSVATLGISYNEQFF. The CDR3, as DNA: TGTGCCAGCAGCGTAGCTACGCTGGGGATTTCCTACAATGAGCAGTTCTTC.

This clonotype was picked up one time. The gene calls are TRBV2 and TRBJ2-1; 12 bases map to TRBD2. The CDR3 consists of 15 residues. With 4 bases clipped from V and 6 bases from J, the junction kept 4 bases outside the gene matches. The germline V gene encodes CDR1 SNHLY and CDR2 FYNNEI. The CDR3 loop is CASSAGTSGRNEQFF. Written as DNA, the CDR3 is TGTGCCAGCAGTGCCGGGACTAGCGGGCGCAATGAGCAGTTCTTC.

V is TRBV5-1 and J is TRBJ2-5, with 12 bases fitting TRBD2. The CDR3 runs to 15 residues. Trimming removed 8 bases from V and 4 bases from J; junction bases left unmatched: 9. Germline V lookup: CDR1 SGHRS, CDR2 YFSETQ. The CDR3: CASQTSGGATETQYF. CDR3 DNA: TGCGCCAGTCAGACTAGCGGGGGTGCCACAGAGACCCAGTACTTC.

The CDR3 DNA reads as TGCAGTGCTAGAGAATGGCAGGAGATCAATGAGCAGTTCTTC. Translation gives CSAREWQEINEQFF. The V and J genes are TRBV20-1 and TRBJ2-1; D is uncertain. Germline V gives CDR1 DFQATT, CDR2 SNEGSKA (reference sequence). This CDR3 has 14 residues. V gave up 0 bases and J gave up 6 bases, with 12 bases separating them.

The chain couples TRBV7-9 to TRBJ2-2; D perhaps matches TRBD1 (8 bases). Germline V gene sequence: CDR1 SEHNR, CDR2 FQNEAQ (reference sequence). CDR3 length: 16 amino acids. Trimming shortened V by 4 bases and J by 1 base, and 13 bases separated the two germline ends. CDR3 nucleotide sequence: TGTGCCAGCAGCTCGTACAGGGGGGGGAACACCGGGGAGCTGTTTTTT. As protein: CASSSYRGGNTGELFF. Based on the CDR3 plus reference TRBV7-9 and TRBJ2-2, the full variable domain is DTGVSQNPRHKITKRGQNVTFRCDPISEHNRLYWYRQTLGQGPEFLTYFQNEAQLEKSRLLSDRFSAERPKGSFSTLEIQRTEQGDSAMYLCASSSYRGGNTGELFFGEGSRLTVL.

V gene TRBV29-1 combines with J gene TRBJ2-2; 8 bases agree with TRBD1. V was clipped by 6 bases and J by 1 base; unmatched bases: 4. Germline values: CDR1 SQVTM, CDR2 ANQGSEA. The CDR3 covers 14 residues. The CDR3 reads CSVSGTGNTGELFF. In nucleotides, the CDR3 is TGCAGCGTATCCGGGACAGGGAACACCGGGGAGCTGTTTTTT.

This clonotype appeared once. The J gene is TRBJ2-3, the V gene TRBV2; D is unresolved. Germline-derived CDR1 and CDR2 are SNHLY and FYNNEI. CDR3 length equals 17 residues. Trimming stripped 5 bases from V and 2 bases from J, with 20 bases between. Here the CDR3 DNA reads TGTGCCAGCAGTTTTCGGAGCTTCGACCGACACACAGATACGCAGTATTTT. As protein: CASSFRSFDRHTDTQYF.

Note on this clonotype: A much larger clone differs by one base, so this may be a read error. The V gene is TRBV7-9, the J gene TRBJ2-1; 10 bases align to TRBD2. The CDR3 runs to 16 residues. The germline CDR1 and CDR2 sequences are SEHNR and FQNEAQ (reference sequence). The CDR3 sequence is CASSFYLAGVYNERFF. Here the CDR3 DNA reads TGTGCCAGCAGCTTCTATCTAGCGGGAGTTTACAATGAGCGGTTCTTC. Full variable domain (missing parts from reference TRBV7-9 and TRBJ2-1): DTGVSQNPRHKITKRGQNVTFRCDPISEHNRLYWYRQTLGQGPEFLTYFQNEAQLEKSRLLSDRFSAERPKGSFSTLEIQRTEQGDSAMYLCASSFYLAGVYNERFFGPGTRLTVL.

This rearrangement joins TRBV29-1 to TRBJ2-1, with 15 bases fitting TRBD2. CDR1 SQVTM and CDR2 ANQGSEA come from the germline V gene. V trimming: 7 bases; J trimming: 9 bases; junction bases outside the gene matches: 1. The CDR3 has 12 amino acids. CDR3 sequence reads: CSGGLAGGEQFF. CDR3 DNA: TGCAGCGGGGGACTAGCGGGAGGTGAGCAGTTCTTC.

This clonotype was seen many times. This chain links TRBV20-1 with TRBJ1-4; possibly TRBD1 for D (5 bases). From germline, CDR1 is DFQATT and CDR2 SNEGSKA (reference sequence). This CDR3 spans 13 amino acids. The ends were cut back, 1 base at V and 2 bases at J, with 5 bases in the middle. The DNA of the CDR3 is TGCAGTGCTAGAGGGGACACTAATGAAAAACTGTTTTTT. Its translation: CSARGDTNEKLFF.

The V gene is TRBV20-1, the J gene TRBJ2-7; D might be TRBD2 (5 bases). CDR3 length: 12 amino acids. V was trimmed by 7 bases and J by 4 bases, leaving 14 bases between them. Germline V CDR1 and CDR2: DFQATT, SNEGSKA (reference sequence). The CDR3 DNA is TGCAGTGTTCGAGGGCCCGGTTACGAGCAGTACTTC. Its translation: CSVRGPGYEQYF.

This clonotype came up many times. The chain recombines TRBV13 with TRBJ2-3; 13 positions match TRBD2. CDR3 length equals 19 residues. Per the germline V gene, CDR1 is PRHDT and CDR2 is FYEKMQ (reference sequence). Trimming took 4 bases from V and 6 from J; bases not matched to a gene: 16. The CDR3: CASSSTSGRPDTGKDTQYF. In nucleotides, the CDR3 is TGTGCCAGCAGCTCGACTAGCGGGAGGCCCGACACTGGGAAGGATACGCAGTATTTT. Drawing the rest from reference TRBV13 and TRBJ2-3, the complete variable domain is AAGVIQSPRHLIKEKRETATLKCYPIPRHDTVYWYQQGPGQDPQFLISFYEKMQSDKGSIPDRFSAQQFSDYHSELNMSSLELGDSALYFCASSSTSGRPDTGKDTQYFGPGTRLTVL.

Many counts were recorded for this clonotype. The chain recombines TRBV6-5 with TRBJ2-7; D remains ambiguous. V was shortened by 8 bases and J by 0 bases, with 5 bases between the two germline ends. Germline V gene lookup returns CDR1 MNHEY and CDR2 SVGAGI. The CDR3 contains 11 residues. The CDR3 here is CASGTSYEQYF. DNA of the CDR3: TGTGCCAGCGGTACCTCCTACGAGCAGTACTTC.

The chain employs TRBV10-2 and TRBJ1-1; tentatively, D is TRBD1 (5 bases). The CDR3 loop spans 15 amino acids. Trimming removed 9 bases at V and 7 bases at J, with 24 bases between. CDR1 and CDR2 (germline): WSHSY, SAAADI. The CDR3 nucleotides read TGCGCCAGTTACGAAAGGGAAAGGGGTGGTATTGAAGCTTTCTTT. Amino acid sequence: CASYERERGGIEAFF.

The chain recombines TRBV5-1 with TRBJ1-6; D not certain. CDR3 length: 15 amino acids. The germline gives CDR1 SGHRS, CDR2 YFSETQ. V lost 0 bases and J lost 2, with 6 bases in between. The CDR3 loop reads CASSLGTAYNSPLHF. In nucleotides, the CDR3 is TGCGCCAGCAGCTTGGGGACGGCCTATAATTCACCCCTCCACTTT.

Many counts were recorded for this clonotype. The CDR3 DNA is TGCGCCAGCAGCCCCTACCGGGGGAACACCGGGGAGCTGTTTTTT. It encodes CASSPYRGNTGELFF. The gene calls are TRBV4-3 and TRBJ2-2; possibly TRBD2 for D (5 bases). Per germline, CDR1 LGHNA and CDR2 YSLEER. Between the trimmed V and J ends, which lost 4 bases and 1 base, there was a span of 10 bases. The CDR3 spans 15 residues.

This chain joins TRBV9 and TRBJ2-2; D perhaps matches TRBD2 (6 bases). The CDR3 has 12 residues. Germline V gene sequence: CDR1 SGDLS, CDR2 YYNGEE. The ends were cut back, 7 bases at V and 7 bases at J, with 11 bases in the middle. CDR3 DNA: TGTGCCAGCGGGGGGACCTACGGGGAGCTGTTTTTT. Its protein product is CASGGTYGELFF.

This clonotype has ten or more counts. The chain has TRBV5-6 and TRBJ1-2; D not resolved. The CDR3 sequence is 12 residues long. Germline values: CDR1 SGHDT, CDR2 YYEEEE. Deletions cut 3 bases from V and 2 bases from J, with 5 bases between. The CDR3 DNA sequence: TGTGCCAGCAGCTCGTACAACTATGGCTACACCTTC. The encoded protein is CASSSYNYGYTF.

The DNA for the CDR3 is TGCGCCAGCAGCTCTAGAGAGGACTACGAGCAGTACTTC. As protein: CASSSREDYEQYF. The V and J genes are TRBV5-1 and TRBJ2-7, with D unresolved. With 3 bases removed from V and 3 bases from J, the gap between germline ends came to 10 bases. Germline CDR1 SGHRS, CDR2 YFSETQ. The CDR3 spans 13 residues.